This T cell receptor beta chain is from a study of CD8 T cells in Susac syndrome. Per the germline V gene, CDR1 is MNHEY and CDR2 is SVGEGT. CDR3 length: 15 amino acids. Trimming took 7 bases from V and 5 from J, leaving 19 bases between them. An amount of RNA that ranged from roughly 0.5 to 1 ug was reverse transcribed with random hexamers. Via MiXCR, TCRdb re-called the immunoSEQ multiplex PCR reads, giving one row per CDR3 protein. The data contain approximately 160,000 distinct CDR3 sequences, approximately 93% of them seen just once; the ten biggest clones take up about 0.094%. The rearrangement joins TRBV6-2 or TRBV6-3 to TRBJ2-3; D possibly corresponds to TRBD2 (6 bases). The sequence derives from a human donor with multiple sclerosis. Sequencing was carried out using CD4+ T cells from PBMCs. The CDR3 spells CASTRSGRLRDTQYF. Here the CDR3 DNA reads TGTGCCAGCACCCGTAGCGGACGCCTGAGAGATACGCAGTATTTT.